This entry lists 16 T cell receptor beta chains sequenced from one sample in a study of T cell repertoires in cytomegalovirus infection. TCRdb re-derived calls from the reads in MiXCR, one entry per CDR3 protein. The table shows about 240,000 distinct CDR3 sequences, with 9% to 15% occurring only once. Input material: PBMCs. Receptor source: a human donor in good health (CMV status not recorded). Some clones in this sample may be carry-over from other donors' samples.

There are many counts of this clonotype. The V call is TRBV15, the J call TRBJ2-7; 7 bases align to TRBD1. The V gene's germline CDR1 is LNHNV and CDR2 YYDKDF (reference sequence). Trimming at V came to 1 base and at J to 0 bases, leaving 3 bases not matched to a gene. This CDR3 region has 15 residues. The CDR3 sequence is CATSRGGQASYEQYF. The CDR3 nucleotides are TGTGCCACCAGCAGAGGCGGACAGGCCTCCTACGAGCAGTACTTC.

This clonotype has a handful of counts. V usage is TRBV5-4 and J usage is TRBJ2-7; D perhaps matches TRBD1 (6 bases). Germline CDR1 reads SGHNT; CDR2 reads YYREEE (reference sequence). CDR3 length equals 15 residues. V lost 0 bases to trimming and J lost 0 bases, with 10 bases between them. This CDR3 is CASSLAGTSSYEQYF. DNA of the CDR3: TGTGCCAGCAGCTTGGCCGGGACAAGCTCCTACGAGCAGTACTTC.

This clonotype was recorded at least ten times. This rearrangement joins TRBV6-2 or TRBV6-3 to TRBJ1-6; no firm D call. The germline V gene has CDR1 MNHEY and CDR2 SVGEGT. Trimming left V 4 bases short and J 7 bases short, with 17 bases between. This CDR3 comprises 16 residues. The CDR3 DNA follows: TGTGCCAGCAGTTCAGACCGCATGGTACGGAATTCACCCCTCCACTTT. This sequence encodes CASSSDRMVRNSPLHF.

The chain links TRBV29-1 to TRBJ2-7; TRBD2 matches at 7 bases. The V gene's germline CDR1 is SQVTM and CDR2 ANQGSEA. Trimming removed 6 bases from V and 6 bases from J; junction bases left unmatched: 20. This CDR3 is 16 amino acids long. The CDR3: CSVKTNTGGSRREQYF. Here the CDR3 DNA reads TGCAGCGTCAAAACTAATACCGGGGGGAGTCGTCGCGAGCAGTACTTC.

This clonotype was found many times. The V gene is TRBV12-3 or TRBV12-4, the J gene TRBJ1-2; the match to TRBD1 covers 7 bases. CDR3 length: 13 residues. Trimming at V came to 6 bases and at J to 4 bases, leaving 5 bases not matched to a gene. For the CDR3, the DNA is TGTGCCAGCAGCCTGGACAGGCTCTATGGCTACACCTTC. Translated, it gives CASSLDRLYGYTF.

This clonotype was seen a few times. The chain uses TRBV25-1 and TRBJ2-3, with D tentatively TRBD1 (6 bases). CDR3 length: 14 residues. Looked up from germline, CDR1 is MGHDK and CDR2 is SYGVNS. Trimming cost V 6 bases and J 1 base, with 11 bases left between them. DNA of the CDR3: TGTGCCAGCAGGGGGGCTGTTGGCACAGATACGCAGTATTTT. This encodes CASRGAVGTDTQYF.

The genes are TRBV11-2 and TRBJ1-2; D perhaps matches TRBD1 (5 bases). The CDR3 contains 12 residues. V was trimmed by 6 bases and J by 8 bases, leaving 13 bases between them. Germline V gene lookup returns CDR1 SGHAT and CDR2 FQNNGV. DNA of the CDR3: TGTGCCAGCAGTCCGAGGGGAAACGGCTACACCTTC. This translates into CASSPRGNGYTF. Filled out from reference TRBV11-2 and TRBJ1-2, the complete variable domain reads EAGVAQSPRYKIIEKRQSVAFWCNPISGHATLYWYQQILGQGPKLLIQFQNNGVVDDSQLPKDRFSAERLKGVDSTLKIQPAKLEDSAVYLCASSPRGNGYTFGSGTRLTVV.

This clonotype was picked up many times. The gene calls are TRBV7-2 and TRBJ2-7; D is unresolved. CDR3 length: 14 residues. The V gene's germline CDR1 is SGHTA and CDR2 FQGNSA. V gave up 2 bases and J gave up 2 bases, with 10 bases separating them. This chain's CDR3 is CASSLMARPYEQYF. The CDR3 DNA is TGTGCCAGCAGCTTAATGGCACGGCCCTACGAGCAGTACTTC. The full variable domain, its missing parts supplied by reference TRBV7-2 and TRBJ2-7, is GAGVSQSPSNKVTEKGKDVELRCDPISGHTALYWYRQSLGQGLEFLIYFQGNSAPDKSGLPSDRFSAERTGGSVSTLTIQRTQQEDSAVYLCASSLMARPYEQYFGPGTRLTVT.

The sample holds many counts of this clonotype. The CDR3 DNA follows: TGTGCCAGCAGCTTAGTCCAGGGGAAGAACAATGAGCAGTTCTTC. It is translated as CASSLVQGKNNEQFF. The gene calls are TRBV7-2 and TRBJ2-1; possibly TRBD1 for D (6 bases). This CDR3 has 15 residues. Deletions cut 1 base from V and 5 bases from J, with 12 bases between. Germline V gene data show CDR1 as SGHTA and CDR2 as FQGNSA.

The J gene is TRBJ1-2, the V gene TRBV6-2 or TRBV6-3; D is uncertain. V was cut by 6 bases and J by 4 bases, with 12 bases left in between. Germline V lookup: CDR1 MNHEY, CDR2 SVGEGT. The CDR3 is 13 amino acids. The CDR3 is CASSPVGLYGYTF. For the CDR3, the DNA is TGTGCCAGCAGCCCTGTGGGTCTCTATGGCTACACCTTC.

The chain couples TRBV25-1 to TRBJ2-2; no definite D call. Germline loops: CDR1 MGHDK, CDR2 SYGVNS. V was pared by 4 bases and J by 5 bases, with 8 bases between. The CDR3 contains 13 residues. CDR3: CASSGEGTGELFF. CDR3 nucleotide sequence: TGTGCCAGCAGTGGTGAAGGGACCGGGGAGCTGTTTTTT.

On this clonotype: This could be a read error, since a much larger clone is one nucleotide away. V gene TRBV5-1 combines with J gene TRBJ2-6; 9 nucleotides align to TRBD2. Germline lookup yields CDR1 SGHRS and CDR2 YFSETQ. The CDR3 length is 17 residues. With 3 bases clipped from V and 0 bases from J, the junction kept 4 bases outside the gene matches. CDR3 bases: TGCGCCAGCAGCTCCTTAGCGGGGGACTCTGGGGCCAACGTCCTGACTTTC. Translated, it gives CASSSLAGDSGANVLTF.

This chain connects TRBV5-1 to TRBJ1-1; D gene unclear. Germline V gene lookup returns CDR1 SGHRS and CDR2 YFSETQ. Deletions cut 0 bases from V and 1 base from J, with 10 bases between. The CDR3 consists of 15 residues. The CDR3 bases are TGCGCCAGCAGCTTGGGTTACGGTCCGAACACTGAAGCTTTCTTT. Amino acids: CASSLGYGPNTEAFF.

This clonotype was counted at least ten times. The chain has TRBV23-1 and TRBJ2-7; possibly TRBD2 for D (5 bases). TRBV23-1 counts as an open reading frame of uncertain function. Trimming stripped 2 bases from V and 0 bases from J, with 14 bases between. The CDR3 totals 16 residues. The CDR3 region is CASSQIHRGGSYEQYF. CDR3 sequence (DNA): TGCGCCAGCAGTCAAATCCATCGAGGAGGCTCCTACGAGCAGTACTTC.

This clonotype has a handful of counts. This rearrangement joins TRBV5-1 to TRBJ1-1, with D tentatively TRBD1 (5 bases). V lost 2 bases and J 4 bases, leaving 15 bases between the germline ends. CDR3 length equals 15 residues. Germline CDR1 and CDR2: SGHRS and YFSETQ. Here the CDR3 reads CASSLQAPGSTEAFF. CDR3 coding DNA: TGCGCCAGCAGCTTACAGGCGCCCGGGAGCACTGAAGCTTTCTTT.

On this clonotype itself: This CDR3 fails to terminate in the conserved phenylalanine or tryptophan, so it likely reflects a read error. The chain carries TRBV7-2 and TRBJ1-3; D possibly corresponds to TRBD1 (6 bases). Trimming removed 5 bases from V and 0 bases from J, with 17 bases in between. Germline CDR1 reads SGHTA; CDR2 reads FQGNSA. CDR3 length: 17 amino acids. Written as DNA, the CDR3 is TGTGCCAGCAGCCGAGGGGGTCCAGTACGCTCTGGAAACACCATATATTGT. As protein: CASSRGGPVRSGNTIYC.